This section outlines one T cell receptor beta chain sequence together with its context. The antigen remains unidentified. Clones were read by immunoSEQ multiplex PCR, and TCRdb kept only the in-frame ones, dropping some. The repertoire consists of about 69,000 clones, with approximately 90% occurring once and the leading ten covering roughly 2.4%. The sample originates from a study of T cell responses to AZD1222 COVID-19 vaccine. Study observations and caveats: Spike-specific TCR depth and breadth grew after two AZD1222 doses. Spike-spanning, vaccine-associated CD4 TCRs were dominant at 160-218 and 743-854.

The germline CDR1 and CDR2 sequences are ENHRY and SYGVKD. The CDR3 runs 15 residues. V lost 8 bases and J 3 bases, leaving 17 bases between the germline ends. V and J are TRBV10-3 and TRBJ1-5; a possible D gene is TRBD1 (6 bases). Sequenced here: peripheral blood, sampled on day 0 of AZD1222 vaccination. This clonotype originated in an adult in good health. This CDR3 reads CAIAPLRGPNQPQHF. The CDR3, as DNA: TGTGCCATCGCACCCCTCAGGGGACCCAATCAGCCCCAGCATTTT.